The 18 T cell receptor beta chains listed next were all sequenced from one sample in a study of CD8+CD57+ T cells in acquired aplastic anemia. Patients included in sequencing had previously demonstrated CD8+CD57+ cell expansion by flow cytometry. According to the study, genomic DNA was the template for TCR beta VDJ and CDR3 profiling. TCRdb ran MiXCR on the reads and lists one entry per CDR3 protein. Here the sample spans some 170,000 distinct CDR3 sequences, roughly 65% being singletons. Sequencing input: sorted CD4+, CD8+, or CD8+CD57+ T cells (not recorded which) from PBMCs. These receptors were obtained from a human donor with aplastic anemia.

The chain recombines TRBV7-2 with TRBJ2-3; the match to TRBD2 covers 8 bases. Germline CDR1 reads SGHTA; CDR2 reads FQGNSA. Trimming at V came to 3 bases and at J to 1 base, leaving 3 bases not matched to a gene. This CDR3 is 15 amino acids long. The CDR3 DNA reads TGTGCCAGCAGCTTCGGGGGGGGGGGCACAGATACGCAGTATTTT. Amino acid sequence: CASSFGGGGTDTQYF.

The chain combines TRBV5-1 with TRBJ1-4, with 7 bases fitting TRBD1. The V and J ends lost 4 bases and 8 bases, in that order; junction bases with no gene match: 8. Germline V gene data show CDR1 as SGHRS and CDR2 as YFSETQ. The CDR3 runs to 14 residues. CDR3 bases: TGCGCCAGCAGCGTGACAGGGTACGGGGAAAAACTGTTTTTT. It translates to CASSVTGYGEKLFF.

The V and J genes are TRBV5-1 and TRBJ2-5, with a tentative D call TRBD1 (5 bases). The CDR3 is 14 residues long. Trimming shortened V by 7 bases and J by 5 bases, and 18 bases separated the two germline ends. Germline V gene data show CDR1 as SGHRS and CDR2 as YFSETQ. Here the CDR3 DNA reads TGCGCCAGCTCTCGTTCAGGGAAATGGGAGACCCAGTACTTC. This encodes CASSRSGKWETQYF. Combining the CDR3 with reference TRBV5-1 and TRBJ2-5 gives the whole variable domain KAGVTQTPRYLIKTRGQQVTLSCSPISGHRSVSWYQQTPGQGLQFLFEYFSETQRNKGNFPGRFSGRQFSNSRSEMNVSTLELGDSALYLCASSRSGKWETQYFGPGTRLLVL.

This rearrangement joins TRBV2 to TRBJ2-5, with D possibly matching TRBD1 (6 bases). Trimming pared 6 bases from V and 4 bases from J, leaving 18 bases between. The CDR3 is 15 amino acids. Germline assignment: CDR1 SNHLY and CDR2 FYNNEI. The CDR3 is CASRNRTGQLETQYF. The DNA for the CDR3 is TGTGCCAGCAGGAACCGAACAGGGCAGTTAGAGACCCAGTACTTC. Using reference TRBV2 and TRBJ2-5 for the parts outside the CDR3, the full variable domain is EPEVTQTPSHQVTQMGQEVILRCVPISNHLYFYWYRQILGQKVEFLVSFYNNEISEKSEIFDDQFSVERPDGSNFTLKIRSTKLEDSAMYFCASRNRTGQLETQYFGPGTRLLVL.

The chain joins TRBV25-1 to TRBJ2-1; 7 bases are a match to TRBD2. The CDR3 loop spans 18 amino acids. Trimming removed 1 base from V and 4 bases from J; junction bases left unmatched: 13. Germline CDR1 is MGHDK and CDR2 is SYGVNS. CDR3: CASSESLAAGEPYNEQFF. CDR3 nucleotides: TGTGCCAGCAGTGAATCATTGGCTGCGGGAGAACCGTACAATGAGCAGTTCTTC.

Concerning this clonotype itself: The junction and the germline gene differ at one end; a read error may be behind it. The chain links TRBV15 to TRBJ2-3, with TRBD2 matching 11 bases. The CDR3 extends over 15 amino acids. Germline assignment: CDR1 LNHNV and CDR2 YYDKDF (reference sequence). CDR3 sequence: CATSSSGRATDTRYF. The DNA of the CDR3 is TGTGCCACCAGCAGTAGCGGGAGGGCCACAGATACGCGGTATTTT.

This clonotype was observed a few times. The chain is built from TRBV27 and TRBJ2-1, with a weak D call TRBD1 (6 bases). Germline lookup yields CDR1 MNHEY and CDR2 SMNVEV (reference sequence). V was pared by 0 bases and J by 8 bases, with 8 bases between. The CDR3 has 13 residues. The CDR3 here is CASSLSRGDEQFF. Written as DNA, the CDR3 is TGTGCCAGCAGTTTATCCAGGGGCGATGAGCAGTTCTTC.

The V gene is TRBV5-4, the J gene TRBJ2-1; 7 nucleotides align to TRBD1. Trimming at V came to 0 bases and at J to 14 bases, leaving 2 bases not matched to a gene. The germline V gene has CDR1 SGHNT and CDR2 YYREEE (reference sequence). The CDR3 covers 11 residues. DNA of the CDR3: TGTGCCAGCAGCTTGGACAGGGGCGAGTTCTTC. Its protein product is CASSLDRGEFF.

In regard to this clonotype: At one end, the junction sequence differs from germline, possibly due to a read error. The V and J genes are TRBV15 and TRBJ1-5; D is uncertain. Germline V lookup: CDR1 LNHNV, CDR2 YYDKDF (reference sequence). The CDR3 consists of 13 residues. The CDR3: CATSRGLDQPQDF. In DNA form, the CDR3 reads TGTGCCACAAGCAGAGGTCTGGACCAGCCTCAGGATTTT. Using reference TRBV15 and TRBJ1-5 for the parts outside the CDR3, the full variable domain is DAMVIQNPRYQVTQFGKPVTLSCSQTLNHNVMYWYQQKSSQAPKLLFHYYDKDFNNEADTPDNFQSRRPNTSFCFLDIRSPGLGDTAMYLCATSRGLDQPQDFGDGTRLSIL.

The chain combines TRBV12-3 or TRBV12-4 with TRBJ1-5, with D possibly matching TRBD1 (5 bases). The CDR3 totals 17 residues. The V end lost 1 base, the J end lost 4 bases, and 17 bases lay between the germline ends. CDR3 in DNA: TGTGCCAGCAGTTTAGAAGCGTTGGGGGGAAGGAATCAGCCCCAGCATTTT. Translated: CASSLEALGGRNQPQHF.

As DNA, the CDR3 is TGTGCCAGCAGCTCGGGGTCGTCGGATTCACCCCTCCACTTT. Amino acid sequence: CASSSGSSDSPLHF. The chain recombines TRBV9 with TRBJ1-6; D not resolved. V shed 4 bases and J shed 8 bases, with 13 bases lying between them. This CDR3 contains 14 residues. The germline gives CDR1 SGDLS, CDR2 YYNGEE.

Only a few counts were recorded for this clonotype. The CDR3 DNA follows: TGTGCCAGCAGTGAAGAGACCCAGTACTTC. Its translation is CASSEETQYF. The chain is built from TRBV2 and TRBJ2-5; D uncertain. From germline, CDR1 is SNHLY and CDR2 FYNNEI. The CDR3 has 10 residues. The V end was cut by 1 base, the J end by 6 bases, with 0 bases between.

The CDR3 loop is CASSLGAVLALSNQPQHF. CDR3 bases: TGTGCCAGCAGCTTAGGGGCTGTGTTGGCTTTGAGCAATCAGCCCCAGCATTTT. The chain uses TRBV7-2 and TRBJ1-5; D not certain. V was trimmed by 1 base and J by 1 base, leaving 17 bases between them. The CDR3 covers 18 residues. Germline CDR1 and CDR2: SGHTA and FQGNSA.

The CDR3 sequence: CASSQDSPCTEAFF. The CDR3 DNA reads TGTGCCAGTAGTCAGGACAGCCCGTGCACTGAAGCTTTCTTT. The chain joins TRBV19 to TRBJ1-1, with D possibly TRBD1 on 6 matching bases. The germline V and J ends were trimmed by 5 bases and 4 bases, with 14 bases remaining between them. Germline V CDR1 and CDR2: LNHDA, SQIVND (reference sequence). The CDR3 has 14 amino acids. Full variable domain (outside the CDR3, taken from reference TRBV19 and TRBJ1-1): DGGITQSPKYLFRKEGQNVTLSCEQNLNHDAMYWYRQDPGQGLRLIYYSQIVNDFQKGDIAEGYSVSREKKESFPLTVTSAQKNPTAFYLCASSQDSPCTEAFFGQGTRLTVV.

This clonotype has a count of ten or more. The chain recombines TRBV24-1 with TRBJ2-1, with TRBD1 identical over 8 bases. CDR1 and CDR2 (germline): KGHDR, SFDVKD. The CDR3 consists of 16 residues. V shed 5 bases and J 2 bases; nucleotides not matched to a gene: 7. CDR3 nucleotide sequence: TGTGCCACCAGTGCGCCGGGACAGGAGACCTACAATGAGCAGTTCTTC. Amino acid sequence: CATSAPGQETYNEQFF.

As DNA, the CDR3 is TGTGCCAGCACGACGGCAGGGGGCAATCAGCCCCAGCATTTT. Its protein is CASTTAGGNQPQHF. V is TRBV7-9 and J is TRBJ1-5; TRBD1 is a possible D gene (6 bases). V was pared by 7 bases and J by 2 bases, with 12 bases between. Germline CDR1 reads SEHNR; CDR2 reads FQNEAQ (reference sequence). CDR3 size: 14 residues.

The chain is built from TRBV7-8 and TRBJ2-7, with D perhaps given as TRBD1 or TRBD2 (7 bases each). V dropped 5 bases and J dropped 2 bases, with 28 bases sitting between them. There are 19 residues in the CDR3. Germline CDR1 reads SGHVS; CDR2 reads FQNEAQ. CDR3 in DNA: TGTGCCAGCAGCAAGGGGAGGGGGTACCGGGACAGCGGAACCTACGAGCAGTACTTC. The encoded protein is CASSKGRGYRDSGTYEQYF.

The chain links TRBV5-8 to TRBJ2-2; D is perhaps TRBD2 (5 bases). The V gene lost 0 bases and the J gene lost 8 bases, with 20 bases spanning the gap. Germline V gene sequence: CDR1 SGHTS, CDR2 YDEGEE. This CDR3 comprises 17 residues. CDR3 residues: CASSLAPLASVGGELFF. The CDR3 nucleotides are TGTGCCAGCAGCTTGGCCCCCCTAGCCAGCGTGGGGGGGGAGCTGTTTTTT.